The 6 T cell receptor beta chains in this list originate from one sample, sequenced in a study of blood T cell repertoires in COVID-19. Some clones are missing from TCRdb's copy, which holds only in-frame ones; the method was immunoSEQ multiplex PCR. The table records approximately 220,000 clones, around 82% of them present only once. The material sequenced was peripheral blood. These receptors came from a woman aged 55-75 years with acute or convalescent COVID-19.

The V gene is TRBV11-2, the J gene TRBJ2-1, with 9 bases that match TRBD2. With 2 bases clipped from V and 5 bases from J, the junction kept 1 base outside the gene matches. The CDR3 sequence is 14 residues long. Germline CDR1 is SGHAT and CDR2 is FQNNGV. CDR3 residues: CASSLRLADNEQFF. CDR3 nucleotides: TGTGCCAGCAGCTTAAGACTAGCGGACAATGAGCAGTTCTTC.

The CDR3 loop is CASSSSGTGNEKLFF. The CDR3 DNA sequence: TGTGCCAGCAGCTCCTCCGGGACAGGGAATGAAAAACTGTTTTTT. The V call is TRBV7-2, the J call TRBJ1-4, with 9 bases identical to TRBD1. Germline V lookup: CDR1 SGHTA, CDR2 FQGNSA. After removal of 4 bases from V and 5 bases from J, the junction contained 5 bases not matched to a gene. CDR3 length: 15 residues.

The V and J genes are TRBV4-2 and TRBJ1-2; 7 bases fit TRBD1. The length of the CDR3 is 13 residues. Germline V lookup: CDR1 LGHNA, CDR2 YNFKEQ. J lost 8 bases, V lost 4 bases, and 7 bases had no gene match. The CDR3 is CASSLNRGQGYTF. Written as DNA, the CDR3 is TGTGCCAGCAGCCTGAACAGGGGTCAGGGCTACACCTTC.

This clone was counted once. The chain is built from TRBV25-1 and TRBJ1-2; possibly TRBD1 for D (6 bases). The V gene's germline CDR1 is MGHDK and CDR2 SYGVNS. Trimming stripped 2 bases from V and 4 bases from J, with 8 bases between. The CDR3 loop spans 13 amino acids. CDR3 DNA: TGTGCCAGCAGTGAAGGGGGCGGCTATGGCTACACCTTC. Encoded protein: CASSEGGGYGYTF.

This chain links TRBV9 with TRBJ1-4; D unresolved. This CDR3 has 14 residues. The ends were cut back, 3 bases at V and 5 bases at J, with 11 bases in the middle. CDR1 is SGDLS and CDR2 is YYNGEE in the germline V gene. The CDR3, as DNA: TGTGCCAGCAGCGCCGCGGGAGGGAATGAAAAACTGTTTTTT. It yields the protein CASSAAGGNEKLFF.

A single count supports this clone. The rearrangement links TRBV2 to TRBJ1-4; 7 bases fit TRBD1. The CDR3 length is 16 residues. The germline V gene encodes CDR1 SNHLY and CDR2 FYNNEI. J gave up 7 bases and V 5 bases, and 13 bases lay outside the gene matches. This chain's CDR3 is CASSPERGTVSEKLFF. CDR3 sequence (DNA): TGTGCCAGCAGTCCCGAGCGGGGGACAGTGAGTGAAAAACTGTTTTTT.